The rows below give T cell receptor beta chains drawn from one sample of a study of OX40 agonist ivuxolimab in advanced cancers. Some clones are missing from TCRdb's copy, which holds only in-frame ones; the method was immunoSEQ multiplex PCR. The sample has some 87,000 clones, around 90% seen once. The sequences come from CD4+ or CD8+ T cells sorted from blood, collected in a trial of the OX40 agonist ivuxolimab. Receptors originate from an adult with an advanced solid tumor such as melanoma, head and neck, liver or kidney cancer. Each CDR3 is given with its conserved first and last residue. The D gene is left open where the match is weak. Rows may omit the clone size; those that give it use once, few, many or a size class.

TRBJ2-7 . 14 TRBV7-4 TRBD1 CASSSDRDSYEQYF TGTGCCAGCAGCTCTGACAGGGACTCCTACGAGCAGTACTTC
TRBJ1-4 . 12 TRBV11-2 . CASSLESGKLFF TGTGCCAGCAGCTTAGAATCGGGGAAACTGTTTTTT
TRBJ2-1 once 15 TRBV4-3 . CASSQDGRLSNEQFF TGCGCCAGCAGCCAAGATGGGCGACTAAGTAATGAGCAGTTCTTC
TRBJ2-1 . 16 TRBV15 TRBD2 CATSRDLAGFYNEQFF TGTGCCACCAGCAGAGATCTAGCGGGGTTCTACAATGAGCAGTTCTTC
TRBJ2-1 once 14 TRBV4-1 . CASSQAPQNVEQFF TGCGCCAGCAGCCAAGCCCCACAGAACGTCGAGCAGTTCTTC
TRBJ2-3 . 18 TRBV19 . CASSIRYGGPPSTDTQYF TGTGCCAGTAGTATCAGATACGGAGGGCCCCCTAGCACAGATACGCAGTATTTT
TRBJ1-2 once 14 TRBV13 . CASSAGRGSYGYTF TGTGCCAGCAGCGCCGGCCGGGGGAGCTATGGCTACACCTTC
TRBJ2-7 . 15 TRBV21-1 . CASSKGTGWLYEQYF TGTGCCAGCAGCAAAGGGACAGGGTGGCTCTACGAGCAGTACTTC
TRBJ2-5 . 16 TRBV7-9 TRBD2 CASSFPSGRVQETQYF TGTGCCAGCAGCTTCCCAAGCGGGAGGGTCCAAGAGACCCAGTACTTC
TRBJ1-3 once 16 TRBV5-1 . CASSLDSPSSGNTIYF TGCGCCAGCAGCTTGGACAGTCCTAGCTCTGGAAACACCATATATTTT
TRBJ1-1 few 14 TRBV14 TRBD1 CASSHGTGTTEAFF TGTGCCAGCAGCCACGGGACAGGGACAACTGAAGCTTTCTTT
TRBJ2-7 . 15 TRBV29-1 TRBD1 CSVAGRGDRVREQYF TGCAGCGTTGCTGGGAGGGGGGACAGGGTGCGCGAGCAGTACTTC
TRBJ2-1 . 11 TRBV7-2 . CASSLETSQFF TGTGCCAGCAGCTTAGAAACTAGTCAGTTCTTC
TRBJ2-5 . 14 TRBV30 . CAWSTPGARETQYF TGTGCCTGGAGTACCCCGGGAGCTCGGGAGACCCAGTACTTC
TRBJ2-5 . 12 TRBV5-1 . CASSLNSETQYF TGCGCCAGCAGCTTGAATTCGGAGACCCAGTACTTC
TRBJ1-1 . 13 TRBV7-7 . CASSLAVGTEAFF TGTGCTAGCAGCTTAGCGGTGGGCACTGAAGCTTTCTTT
TRBJ2-7 . 12 TRBV7-9 . CASSFIGHEQYF TGTGCCAGCAGCTTTATTGGTCACGAGCAGTACTTC
TRBJ2-3 . 12 TRBV9 . CASRAGADTQYF TGTGCCAGCAGAGCCGGGGCAGATACGCAGTATTTT
TRBJ2-1 . 15 TRBV11-3 TRBD1 CASSLGGQGANEQFF TGTGCCAGCAGCTTAGGGGGACAGGGGGCCAATGAGCAGTTCTTC
TRBJ1-2 . 14 TRBV11-1 . CASSRDPGSYGYTF TGTGCCAGCAGCCGGGACCCGGGCAGCTATGGCTACACCTTC
TRBJ1-1 few 16 TRBV19 . CASSIGGSRGRTEAFF TGTGCCAGTAGTATAGGCGGAAGCAGGGGAAGGACTGAAGCTTTCTTT
TRBJ2-7 . 14 TRBV2 . CASSGLRGPYEQYF TGTGCCAGCAGTGGTCTGCGGGGACCCTACGAGCAGTACTTC
TRBJ2-1 . 15 TRBV18 . CASSLLGGADNEQFF TGTGCCAGCTCACTACTCGGCGGAGCGGACAATGAGCAGTTCTTC